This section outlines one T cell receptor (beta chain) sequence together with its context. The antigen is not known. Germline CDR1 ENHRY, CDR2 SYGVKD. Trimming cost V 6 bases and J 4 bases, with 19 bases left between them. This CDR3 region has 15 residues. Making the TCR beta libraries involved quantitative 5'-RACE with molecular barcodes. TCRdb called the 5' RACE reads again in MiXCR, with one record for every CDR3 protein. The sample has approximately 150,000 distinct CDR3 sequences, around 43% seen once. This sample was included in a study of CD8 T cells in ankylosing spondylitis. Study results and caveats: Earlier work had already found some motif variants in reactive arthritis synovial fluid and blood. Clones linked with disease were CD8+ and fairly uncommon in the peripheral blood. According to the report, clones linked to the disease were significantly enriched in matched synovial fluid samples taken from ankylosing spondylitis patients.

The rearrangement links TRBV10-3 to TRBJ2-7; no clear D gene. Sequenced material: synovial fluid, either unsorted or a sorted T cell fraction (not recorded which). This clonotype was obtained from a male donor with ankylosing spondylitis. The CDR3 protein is CAIRPAILFPYEQYF. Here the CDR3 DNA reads TGTGCCATCAGACCGGCCATATTATTCCCTTACGAGCAGTACTTC.